This T cell receptor beta chain came from a study of blood T cell repertoires in COVID-19. Looking at the study overall: Donors in the United States, Italy and Spain gave samples during acute or convalescent COVID-19. The analysed material was cDNA or gDNA that came from T cells, B-cell-depleted T cells, or PBMCs.

TCRdb's copy holds only in-frame clones and misses some; the assay was immunoSEQ multiplex PCR. The repertoire holds approximately 400,000 clones, with around 83% as singletons. The sample comprised PBMCs or T cells enriched from blood (not recorded which). The receptor's source is a woman aged 50 to 60 who had recovered from COVID-19.

DNA of the CDR3: TGTGCCAGCAGCCCGGGACTAGCGGTAGACAATGAGCAGTTCTTC. This encodes CASSPGLAVDNEQFF. The V and J genes are TRBV4-2 and TRBJ2-1; TRBD2 matches at 11 bases. J gave up 5 bases and V 4 bases, and 4 bases lay outside the gene matches. Germline loops: CDR1 LGHNA, CDR2 YNFKEQ. The CDR3 has 15 amino acids.